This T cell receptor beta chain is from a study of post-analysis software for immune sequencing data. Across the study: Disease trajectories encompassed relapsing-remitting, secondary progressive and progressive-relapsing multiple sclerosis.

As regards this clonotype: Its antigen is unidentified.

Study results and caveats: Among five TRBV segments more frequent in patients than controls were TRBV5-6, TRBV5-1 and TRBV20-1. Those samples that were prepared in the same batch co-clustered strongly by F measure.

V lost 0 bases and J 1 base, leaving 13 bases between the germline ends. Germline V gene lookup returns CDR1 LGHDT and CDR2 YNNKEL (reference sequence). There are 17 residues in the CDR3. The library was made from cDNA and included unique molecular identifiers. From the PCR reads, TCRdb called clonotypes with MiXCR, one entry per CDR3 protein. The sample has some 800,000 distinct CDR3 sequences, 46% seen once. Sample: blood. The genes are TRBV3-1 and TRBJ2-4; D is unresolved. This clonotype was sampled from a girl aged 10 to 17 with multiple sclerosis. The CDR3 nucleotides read TGTGCCAGCAGCCAAGAGTCCATCTTCGGGGCCAAAAACATTCAGTACTTC. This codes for CASSQESIFGAKNIQYF.